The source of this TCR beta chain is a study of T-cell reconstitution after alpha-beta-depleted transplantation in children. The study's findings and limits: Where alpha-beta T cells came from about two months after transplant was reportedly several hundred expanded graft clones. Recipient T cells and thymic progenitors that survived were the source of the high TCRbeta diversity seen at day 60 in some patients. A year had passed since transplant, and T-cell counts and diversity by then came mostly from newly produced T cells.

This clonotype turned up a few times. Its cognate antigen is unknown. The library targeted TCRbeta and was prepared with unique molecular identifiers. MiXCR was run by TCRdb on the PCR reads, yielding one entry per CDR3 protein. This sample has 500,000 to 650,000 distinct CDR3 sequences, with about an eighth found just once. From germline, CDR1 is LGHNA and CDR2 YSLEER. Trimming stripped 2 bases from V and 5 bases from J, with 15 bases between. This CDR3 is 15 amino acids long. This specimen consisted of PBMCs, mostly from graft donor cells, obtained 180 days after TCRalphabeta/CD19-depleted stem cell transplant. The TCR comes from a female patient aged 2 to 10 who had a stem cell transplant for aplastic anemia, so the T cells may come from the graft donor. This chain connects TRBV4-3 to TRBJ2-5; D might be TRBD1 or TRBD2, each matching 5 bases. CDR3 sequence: CASSQLRAAGETQYF. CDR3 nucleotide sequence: TGCGCCAGCAGCCAACTGAGGGCGGCAGGGGAGACCCAGTACTTC.